This T cell receptor (beta chain) was retrieved from a study of blood T cell repertoires in COVID-19 (dated by TCRdb to 2020 to 2021). Regarding the complete study: Samples covering the acute and convalescent phases of COVID-19 were provided by collaborators in the United States, Italy and Spain. Nearly every sample came with metadata listing a de-identified subject ID, COVID-19 status, age in years and sex. The prospective study material was composed of cDNA or gDNA derived from T cells, B-cell-depleted T cells, or PBMCs. The repertoires were made available in a free public database intended to serve as a resource for research on the immune response to SARS-CoV-2. Samples came from the ongoing ImmuneRACE study (first 160 participants) plus 1,254 subjects from 6 global collaborators. Where available, HLA class I and class II types were taken from metadata supplied by the sample provider and were not determined by assay-based typing. Subjects who had been exposed to COVID-19, were actively infected with it, or had recovered from it provided the deeply sampled blood TCRbeta repertoires that made up the dataset.

Points on this clone: No antigen is known for it. Nothing much larger sits one base from this clone, and base qualities are not available.

Collaborating institutions collected whole blood in K2EDTA tubes following their own protocols. For TCRbeta analysis, collaborators shipped samples as frozen whole blood, isolated PBMCs, or DNA extracted from either of those sample types. Overall results and qualifications from the work: The amount of clinical and demographic metadata varied by source and participant and was provided uncurated.

The immunoSEQ Assay, a bias-controlled multiplex PCR, was used to amplify TCRbeta CDR3 regions from genomic DNA. As for the authors' bioinformatics: The number of nucleated cells in each sample was estimated by amplification of reference gene primers within the assay. To quantify the absolute abundance of each unique TCRbeta CDR3 rearrangement, sequence reads were collapsed and filtered. For each sample, productive Simpson clonality was calculated by taking the square root of Simpson's diversity index across productive rearrangements. Drawn from immuneACCESS, this table holds only the in-frame rearrangements with V and J called that TCRdb kept. Clones are partly lost; checked studies trace under half to an unresolved V gene and leave the rest unexplained. V and J calls and clone size are those listed in that table; D and trimming were worked out from the DNA. In this sample the table shows hundreds of thousands of clones, roughly 88% of which occur a single time. Jointly, the top ten make up under 1.5% of the sample.

V and J are trimmed by 3 bases and 7 bases, and the gene matches miss 6 bases of the junction. CDR1 is given as SGHAT and CDR2 as FQNNGV, both from the germline V gene. Taken from cysteine to phenylalanine, the CDR3 has 15 residues. Here the CDR3 DNA is all that survives: 45 bases in frame from base 1. Rearrangement joined TRBV11-2 to TRBJ1-4; TRBD1 aligns with 9 central bases. The sequence came from a woman in her 30s with active or convalescent COVID-19. The material sequenced was peripheral blood. CDR3 loop: CASSFAWDRAEKLFF. The nucleotide sequence reads as follows: TGTGCCAGCAGCTTTGCGTGGGACAGGGCTGAAAAACTGTTTTTT.